A selection of T cell receptor beta chains follows, all from one sample in a study of CD8 T cells in Susac syndrome. TCRdb reprocessed the immunoSEQ multiplex PCR reads via MiXCR and lists one record per CDR3 protein. The sample carries about 76,000 distinct CDR3 sequences, 91% recorded once. Sequencing was carried out using CD8+ T cells from PBMCs. These receptors were collected from a human donor with multiple sclerosis. CDR3s include the opening cysteine and the closing phenylalanine or tryptophan. A D gene is named only where the DNA matches it firmly. The size entry is marked missing in some rows and otherwise reads once, few, many or a size class.

.	TRBV6-2/TRBV6-3	TRBJ2-7	.	TGTGCCAGCAATGGTCCTGGAGACTACTACGAGCAGTACTTC	CASNGPGDYYEQYF
.	TRBV27	TRBJ1-1	.	TGTGCCAGCAGTCCTGGAGGGCAGGAAGCTTTCTTT	CASSPGGQEAFF
.	TRBV9	TRBJ2-3	.	TGTGCCACCCCACGGACCTTTCTACGCCGGGATACGCAGTATTTT	CATPRTFLRRDTQYF
.	TRBV27	TRBJ2-7	.	TGTGCCAGCAAGGCAGGCTACTCCTACGAGCAGTACTTC	CASKAGYSYEQYF
.	TRBV5-4	TRBJ2-3	.	TGTGCCAGCAGCTTGGAGGGCACAGATACGCAGTATTTT	CASSLEGTDTQYF
.	TRBV19	TRBJ1-1	.	TGTGCCAGTAGTATAGAAGGCCGGAACCCTGAAGCTTTCTTT	CASSIEGRNPEAFF
once	TRBV7-8	TRBJ2-7	TRBD2	TGTGCCAGCAGCTTAGCGCGTAAACTAGCGGGAGATGAGCAGTACTTC	CASSLARKLAGDEQYF
.	TRBV4-1	TRBJ1-3	.	TGCGCCAGCAGCCAGGCCTTCTCCGGACAGAGCTCTGGAAACACCATATATTTT	CASSQAFSGQSSGNTIYF
once	TRBV28	TRBJ1-1	.	TGTGCCAGCAGTCCCGACGTCAACACTGAAGCTTTCTTT	CASSPDVNTEAFF
.	TRBV5-1	TRBJ2-5	.	TGCGCCAGCAGCGGACCCGGGCGGGGATCCCAAGAGACCCAGTACTTC	CASSGPGRGSQETQYF
.	TRBV30	TRBJ1-2	.	TGTGCCTTCCTAGGGCCGGGCTACACCTTC	CAFLGPGYTF
few	TRBV30	TRBJ2-7	TRBD2	TGTGCCTGGAGTGAGGCGGGGGGGGCCTACGAGCAGTACTTC	CAWSEAGGAYEQYF
.	TRBV3-1	TRBJ2-1	TRBD2	TGTGCCAGCAGCCAACGACTAGCGGGAGAGACAGATGAGCAGTTCTTC	CASSQRLAGETDEQFF
.	TRBV6-2/TRBV6-3	TRBJ1-5	.	TGTGCCAGCAGAAAAGACGGTTGGGAGCCCCAGCATTTT	CASRKDGWEPQHF
.	TRBV6-2/TRBV6-3	TRBJ2-1	.	TGTGCCAGCAGTTATACTGGAGGTGAGCAGTTCTTC	CASSYTGGEQFF
.	TRBV6-5	TRBJ1-1	.	TGTGCCAGCAGCCTCTCTCAGGGGTTCACTGAAGCTTTCTTT	CASSLSQGFTEAFF
.	TRBV27	TRBJ2-7	TRBD2	TGTGCCAGCAGTTTATCTAGCGGGAGGGAGCAGTACTTC	CASSLSSGREQYF
once	TRBV6-1	TRBJ2-1	.	TGTGCCAGCAGTCTCTTCCCATCCGGGGGCTCCTACAATGAGCAGTTCTTC	CASSLFPSGGSYNEQFF
.	TRBV11-2	TRBJ1-1	.	TGTGCCAGCAGCGATCAACAGGGATACACTGAAGCTTTCTTT	CASSDQQGYTEAFF